This TCR beta chain was recovered during a study of beta chain features in type 1 diabetes. Note on this clone: Its antigen is unknown.

Study-level findings and limits: Moderately but significantly shorter TCRB CDR3s were found in Type 1 diabetes patients in all four CD4+ subsets.

The whole isolated RNA underwent reverse transcription, so sequencing captured expressed TCRB transcripts. Read counts averaged approximately 3.3 million for samples of naive, central memory and regulatory T cells. Using immunoSEQ multiplex PCR, the repertoire was profiled, and TCRdb retains in-frame clones only, with some absent. Among 300,000 to 400,000 clones listed, around an eighth were seen once. Trimming removed 5 bases at V and 3 bases at J, with 14 bases between. The CDR3 loop spans 14 amino acids. Germline values: CDR1 SNHLY, CDR2 FYNNEI. It was via CD45RO/CCR7/CD25/CD127/CD95/CD27 that CD4+ naive, central memory, regulatory and stem cell-like memory cells were sorted. In all sorted populations, purity surpassed 98%.

This sequence originates from a woman under 30 with type 1 diabetes. The source material was naive CD4+ T cells from blood. The J gene is TRBJ2-7, the V gene TRBV2; perhaps TRBD2 as D (6 bases). Here the CDR3 reads CASSFYLALYEQYF. In nucleotides, the CDR3 is TGTGCCAGCAGTTTCTATCTAGCGCTCTACGAGCAGTACTTC.